The sequence of this TCR beta chain was determined in a study of regulatory T cells in long-lasting Graves disease. For the study at large: Patients with new Graves' disease had used antithyroid drugs below 3 months.

The time point denotes: newly diagnosed GD, antithyroid drugs for less than 3 months. Preparation of the TCR library used RNA extracted from PBMCs. CDR1 ENHRY and CDR2 SYGVKD come from the germline V gene. This CDR3 has 16 amino acids. V was clipped by 6 bases and J by 4 bases, with 19 bases between them. Study-level results: Lower TCR diversity characterized persistent Graves' patients relative to newly diagnosed patients.

Library construction for TCR beta used iRepertoire HTBI primers and Arm-PCR of CDR3 regions. TCRdb independently ran MiXCR on the multiplex PCR reads; one entry per CDR3 protein. Found here are 550,000 to 600,000 distinct CDR3 sequences, about 16% of them singletons; the top ten hold around 11%. In the case of this clonotype: Its antigen is currently unknown.

These records were also assigned to another study, of T cells in Graves' hyperthyroidism and ophthalmopathy. That source notes: The model identified upcoming ophthalmopathy a median 6.5 months ahead of onset.

The chain combines TRBV10-3 with TRBJ2-1, with D possibly being TRBD2 (6 bases). The source was peripheral blood mononuclear cells (PBMCs), collected at new diagnosis, from a patient treated with antithyroid drugs. The TCR was taken from a man aged 18 to 30 with Graves disease. Written as DNA, the CDR3 is TGTGCCATCAGGACCCCGTCGGGGGATAAGTACAATGAGCAGTTCTTC. It yields the protein CAIRTPSGDKYNEQFF.